These T cell receptor beta chains were read from a single sample in a study of blood T cells in healthy people across ages. TCRdb fed the 5' RACE reads into MiXCR, producing one record per CDR3 protein. This table holds about 1.4 million distinct CDR3 sequences, almost 60% found once. The material sequenced was blood. These receptor sequences come from a man aged 18 to 30 in good health. CDR3s include the opening cysteine and the closing phenylalanine or tryptophan. D genes are given only for firm matches. Only some rows state a clone size, as once, few, many or a class for expanded clones.

cdr3_length j_call v_call d_call clone_size cdr3_nt cdr3_aa
13 TRBJ2-7 TRBV7-2 - - TGTGCCAGCAGCCTATACCAGGGAGGCGAGCAGTACTTC CASSLYQGGEQYF
15 TRBJ2-7 TRBV4-1 - - TGCGCCAGCAGCCAAGATCCAGGGCTAGGCTACGAGCAGTACTTC CASSQDPGLGYEQYF
16 TRBJ2-5 TRBV10-3 - - TGTGCCATCAGTGAGTCGATCGGGCTAGGTGATGAGACCCAGTACTTC CAISESIGLGDETQYF
14 TRBJ2-7 TRBV18 - - TGTGCCAGCTCACTCGACAAAGACCTCTCCGAGCAGTACTTC CASSLDKDLSEQYF
15 TRBJ1-6 TRBV7-9 - few TGTGCCAGCAGTTCCGACAGCTCCTATAATTCACCCCTCCACTTT CASSSDSSYNSPLHF
16 TRBJ2-2 TRBV15 TRBD2 - TGTGCCACCAGCCACCCGGGGGGGATGAGCACCGGGGAGCTGTTTTTT CATSHPGGMSTGELFF
13 TRBJ2-7 TRBV7-9 - - TGTGCCAGCTCGGGAATCCAGACCTACGAGCAGTACTTC CASSGIQTYEQYF
15 TRBJ1-1 TRBV27 - - TGTGCCAGCAGTTTAACCCTCGGGGCGTGGGGTGAAGCTTTCTTT CASSLTLGAWGEAFF
14 TRBJ2-7 TRBV6-1 TRBD1 - TGTGCCAGCAGTACCAGACAGGGATGGGAGGAGCAGTACTTC CASSTRQGWEEQYF
14 TRBJ2-1 TRBV5-1 - - TGCGCCAGCAGAGTTGCGGGGACCTACAATGAGCAGTTCTTC CASRVAGTYNEQFF
14 TRBJ1-2 TRBV7-2 - - TGTGCCAGCAGCTTCGGGGGTAGTAATGATGGCTACACCTTC CASSFGGSNDGYTF
14 TRBJ2-7 TRBV5-1 - - TGCGCCAGCAGGCGTGATGGACAGAACTACGAGCAGTACTTC CASRRDGQNYEQYF
13 TRBJ1-1 TRBV29-1 - - TGCAGCGTTGAGGGTGGAGGCCACACTGAAGCTTTCTTT CSVEGGGHTEAFF
18 TRBJ2-3 TRBV21-1 - - TGTGCCAGCAGCAAAATTATGGCGGGAGGGCCGAGCACAGATACGCAGTATTTT CASSKIMAGGPSTDTQYF
17 TRBJ2-1 TRBV7-2 TRBD2 - TGTGCCAGCAGCTTAAAGCGGGGGCCTCCTTCCTACAATGAGCAGTTCTTC CASSLKRGPPSYNEQFF
12 TRBJ2-7 TRBV7-2 - few TGTGCCAGCAGCGCATGGGCCTCCGAGCAGTACTTC CASSAWASEQYF
16 TRBJ2-1 TRBV7-9 TRBD2 - TGTGCCAGCAGCCCACCATCGGCGGGGGCCTACAATGAGCAGTTCTTC CASSPPSAGAYNEQFF
15 TRBJ1-2 TRBV10-3 TRBD1 few TGTGCCACCATGCAGGGGGCTCCTTCTAACTATGGCTACACCTTC CATMQGAPSNYGYTF
15 TRBJ2-3 TRBV3-1 TRBD2 - TGTGCCAGCAGCCAAGACGGGGGGTTTCTAGATACGCAGTATTTT CASSQDGGFLDTQYF
14 TRBJ1-2 TRBV7-2 TRBD1 - TGTGCCAGCGGCTTGGACAGGGCTAACTATGGCTACACCTTC CASGLDRANYGYTF
13 TRBJ2-1 TRBV20-1 - - TGCAGTGCTAGGGGCGACAAGGGAAATGAGCAGTTCTTC CSARGDKGNEQFF
16 TRBJ2-6 TRBV15 - - TGTGCCACCGGCGACAGTTCCGTCTCTGGGGCCAACGTCCTGACTTTC CATGDSSVSGANVLTF
13 TRBJ2-7 TRBV6-6 TRBD1 once TGTGCCAGCAGTGACTTGACAGGGATCGAGCAGTACTTC CASSDLTGIEQYF
12 TRBJ2-7 TRBV3-1 TRBD1 - TGTGCCAGCAGCCCGGAAATAGGGACAGAGTACTTC CASSPEIGTEYF
15 TRBJ2-4 TRBV4-1 TRBD2 few TGTGCCAGCAGCCGGGCTAGCGGGGGGAAGAACATTCAGTACTTC CASSRASGGKNIQYF
13 TRBJ2-5 TRBV4-1 - few TGCGCCAGCAGCCCACTCCTCCAAGAGACCCAGTACTTC CASSPLLQETQYF
15 TRBJ1-1 TRBV25-1 - few TGTGCCAGCAGTGAAGAGACGGGAGGAGGCACTGAAGCTTTCTTT CASSEETGGGTEAFF
14 TRBJ1-1 TRBV6-5 TRBD1 - TGTGCCAGCAGTTGGACAGGGGGGGGAGCTGAAGCTTTCTTT CASSWTGGGAEAFF
15 TRBJ1-5 TRBV12-3/TRBV12-4 TRBD1 few TGTGCCAGCAGCCAGCGGACAGGGAGGGACCAGCCCCAGCATTTT CASSQRTGRDQPQHF
14 TRBJ2-1 TRBV12-3/TRBV12-4 TRBD1 few TGTGCCAGCAGTTCGAGGACAGGGAGGAATGAGCAGTTCTTC CASSSRTGRNEQFF
15 TRBJ2-1 TRBV20-1 - - TGCAGTGCTAGAGATACCAGGGGCGTTTACAATGAGCAGTTCTTC CSARDTRGVYNEQFF
12 TRBJ2-5 TRBV2 - - TGTGCCACCGTTGGGGCCCAAGAGACCCAGTACTTC CATVGAQETQYF
16 TRBJ2-3 TRBV2 TRBD1 - TGTGCCAGCAGTGTTCAGGGGGCAAAGAACACAGATACGCAGTATTTT CASSVQGAKNTDTQYF
14 TRBJ2-5 TRBV30 TRBD2 - TGTGCCTGGAGTATTAGCGGGAGGGAAGAGACCCAGTACTTC CAWSISGREETQYF
14 TRBJ2-3 TRBV20-1 - - TGCAGTGCGGGTAGCGCGATTCGCACAGATACGCAGTATTTT CSAGSAIRTDTQYF
14 TRBJ2-1 TRBV7-9 TRBD1 - TGTGCCAGCAGCTGGCCGGGACAGGGATCTAGGCAGTTCTTC CASSWPGQGSRQFF
15 TRBJ2-1 TRBV28 - once TGTGCCAGCAGCCTAGGCTTAAGTTACAATTTTGGGCAGTTCTTC CASSLGLSYNFGQFF
13 TRBJ2-5 TRBV29-1 - - TGCAGCGTTGAGAAGTTTAACCAAGAGACCCAGTACTTC CSVEKFNQETQYF
15 TRBJ2-5 TRBV7-2 TRBD2 few TGTGCCAGCAGCACCCCTAGCGGGAGGGCGGAGACCCAGTACTTC CASSTPSGRAETQYF
15 TRBJ1-5 TRBV21-1 - - TGTGCCAGCACCCGGCGTTTTGAGGGCAATCAGCCCCAGCATTTT CASTRRFEGNQPQHF
19 TRBJ2-3 TRBV20-1 TRBD2 - TGCAGTGCTAGCCCCCCTCTAGCGGGAGGGCCTTACGCGCCAGATACGCAGTATTTT CSASPPLAGGPYAPDTQYF
17 TRBJ2-3 TRBV4-2 - once TGTGCCAGCAGCCAAGATTTGAGGGAGAACACTTGGGATACGCAGTATTTT CASSQDLRENTWDTQYF
13 TRBJ2-7 TRBV7-9 - few TGTGCCAGCAGCTCCCCCCAGGAGTACGAGCAGTACTTC CASSSPQEYEQYF
16 TRBJ2-4 TRBV28 TRBD1 - TGTGCCAGCAGTTTCGGACAGGGCATTGGCGAAAACATTCAGTACTTC CASSFGQGIGENIQYF
14 TRBJ2-7 TRBV27 - - TGTGCCAGCAGTTCAGGGTCCGGGAACAACGAGCAGTACTTC CASSSGSGNNEQYF
10 TRBJ1-1 TRBV12-5 - - TGTGCTAGTGGTTTGCCTGAAGCTTTCTTT CASGLPEAFF
16 TRBJ2-2 TRBV7-9 TRBD1 - TGTGCCAGCAGCTTTGACAGGGCTTCGAACACCGGGGAGCTGTTTTTT CASSFDRASNTGELFF
12 TRBJ1-2 TRBV6-1 - - TGTGCCAGCAGGGAGGGTAGAGGAGGCTACACCTTC CASREGRGGYTF
17 TRBJ2-2 TRBV9 - - TGTGCCAGCAGCGTAGAGGGGAGCCTCGCGAACACCGGGGAGCTGTTTTTT CASSVEGSLANTGELFF
19 TRBJ2-4 TRBV18 TRBD2 - TGTGCCAGCTCACCGACCGTAAGCGGGGCAGGAGGAGCCAAAAACATTCAGTACTTC CASSPTVSGAGGAKNIQYF
14 TRBJ1-2 TRBV9 TRBD1 few TGTGCCAGCAGCGTATGGGACAGCCCTAACGGCTACACCTTC CASSVWDSPNGYTF
14 TRBJ1-2 TRBV7-9 TRBD1 - TGTGCCAGCAGCGCAACGGACAGGGTTGAGGGCTACACCTTC CASSATDRVEGYTF
17 TRBJ2-7 TRBV27 - - TGTGCCAGCAGCTTCGGGGCTCCGGGAACACGGGAGTCGGAGCAGTACTTC CASSFGAPGTRESEQYF
12 TRBJ1-2 TRBV4-2 - - TGTGCCAGCAGCCACCGGGGTTGGGGCTACACCTTC CASSHRGWGYTF